Listed below are T cell receptor beta chains from one sample, sequenced in a study of T cell responses to AZD1222 COVID-19 vaccine. Clones were sequenced by immunoSEQ multiplex PCR, and TCRdb holds only the in-frame ones, with some missing. This sample has 100,000 to 150,000 clones, with about 90% found just once. The sequencing used peripheral blood, collected on day 0 of AZD1222 vaccination. The source is an adult in good health. Each CDR3 is given with its conserved first and last residue. A D gene is named only where the DNA matches it firmly. Part of the rows lack a size; the others show once, few, many or a class for expanded clones.

size,V,J,D,DNA,CDR3
once,TRBV9,TRBJ1-4,-,TGTGCCAGCGGCGACCTATACGGAAAACTGTTTTTT,CASGDLYGKLFF
few,TRBV5-4,TRBJ1-3,-,TGTGCCAGCAGCTTTGGGGCGCCTGGAAACACCATATATTTT,CASSFGAPGNTIYF
-,TRBV3-1/TRBV3-2,TRBJ1-3,-,TGTGCCAGCAGCCGTGGACCCTCTGGAAACACCATATATTTT,CASSRGPSGNTIYF
-,TRBV28,TRBJ1-6,-,TGTGCCAGCAGTTTTGTGTATGGGGGTCAGTCCCTCATTAATTCACCCCTCCACTTT,CASSFVYGGQSLINSPLHF
-,TRBV6-5,TRBJ2-2,-,TGTGCCAGCACCCGGACGGGGACCGGGGAGCTGTTTTTT,CASTRTGTGELFF
-,TRBV9,TRBJ2-1,TRBD2,TGTGCCAGCGGACTAGCGGGGGGTGGTGAGCAGTTCTTC,CASGLAGGGEQFF
-,TRBV19,TRBJ2-2,-,TGTGCCAGTAGTATGGATGTAGGGGCCACCGGGGAGCTGTTTTTT,CASSMDVGATGELFF
-,TRBV5-4,TRBJ2-1,-,TGTGCCAGCAGCTTGGTAGGGAAAGGGGATGAGCAGTTCTTC,CASSLVGKGDEQFF
-,TRBV2,TRBJ1-2,TRBD1,TGTGCCAGCTCGATCCTGGGACAGGGCTATGGCTACACCTTC,CASSILGQGYGYTF
-,TRBV5-1,TRBJ1-4,-,TGCGCCAGCAGCTCAGTATCAACTAATGAAAAACTGTTTTTT,CASSSVSTNEKLFF
-,TRBV19,TRBJ2-1,-,TGTGCCAGTAGTATAGATCATCTGCAAGTATACAATGAGCAGTTCTTC,CASSIDHLQVYNEQFF
-,TRBV19,TRBJ1-6,TRBD1,TGTGCCAGTAGTATAAGGCCAGGGGGCATGGGATCACCCCTCCACTTT,CASSIRPGGMGSPLHF
-,TRBV5-6,TRBJ1-2,TRBD1,TGTGCCAGCAGCTTCCCTGGGACAGGGGGCGACAGCTATGGCTACACCTTC,CASSFPGTGGDSYGYTF
-,TRBV7-9,TRBJ1-1,-,TGTGCCAGCAGCTTAGGGACGGAGGGAGCTGAAGCTTTCTTT,CASSLGTEGAEAFF
-,TRBV19,TRBJ1-4,TRBD1,TGTGCCAGTAGTATAAGGGGGCCCGGAGAAAAACTGTTTTTT,CASSIRGPGEKLFF
-,TRBV30,TRBJ2-2,TRBD2,TGTGCCTCCAAAAGGGGCGGGGGAACCGGGGAGCTGTTTTTT,CASKRGGGTGELFF
-,TRBV27,TRBJ1-6,-,TGTGCCAGCAGTTTATTCGCGGGAAAAAATTCACCCCTCCACTTT,CASSLFAGKNSPLHF
-,TRBV11-2,TRBJ1-2,-,TGTGCCAGCAGCCCGGAACGGGGTTGGGGCTACACCTTC,CASSPERGWGYTF
-,TRBV30,TRBJ2-1,TRBD2,TGTGCCTGGAGTGTACGGGTTAGCGGGAGCCGACACTCCTACAATGAGCAGTTCTTC,CAWSVRVSGSRHSYNEQFF
-,TRBV28,TRBJ1-2,-,TGTGCCAGCAGTTTACCGGCAGGCCACTATGGCTACACCTTC,CASSLPAGHYGYTF
-,TRBV7-8,TRBJ2-1,TRBD1,TGTGCCAGCAGCGCCCGGCCCGGGACAGGGGCCTACAATGAGCAGTTCTTC,CASSARPGTGAYNEQFF
-,TRBV4-1,TRBJ1-6,TRBD1,TGCGCCAGCAGCCAAGAGGACAGGGGGATACTGGGAGGGAATTCACCCCTCCACTTT,CASSQEDRGILGGNSPLHF
-,TRBV6-4,TRBJ2-1,-,TGTGCCAGCAGTGCCGGTGATGTTGATGAGCAGTTCTTC,CASSAGDVDEQFF